The 5 T cell receptor beta chains reported below all come from one sample, sequenced in a study of cytomegalovirus exposure and HLA in healthy donors. TCRdb keeps only in-frame clones here, not all; method: immunoSEQ multiplex PCR. Of about 200,000 clones listed, 80% to 90% are singletons. Sample: PBMCs. The source is a woman aged 18-29 years in good health and CMV-seropositive.

The rearrangement uses TRBV10-3 and TRBJ2-1; D is possibly TRBD2 (5 bases). The V and J ends lost 7 bases and 10 bases respectively, with 17 bases between them. Per germline, CDR1 ENHRY and CDR2 SYGVKD. The CDR3 covers 13 residues. This CDR3 reads CAINEGPGSEQFF. The CDR3 DNA is TGTGCCATCAACGAGGGCCCGGGTTCGGAGCAGTTCTTC.

The V call is TRBV6-5, the J call TRBJ2-1; 8 bases agree with TRBD2. Germline V lookup: CDR1 MNHEY, CDR2 SVGAGI. The CDR3 extends over 15 amino acids. Trimming took 2 bases from V and 8 from J; bases not matched to a gene: 8. CDR3 DNA: TGTGCCAGCAGTTACACCAGCGGGAGCACGGATGAGCAGTTCTTC. Amino acid sequence: CASSYTSGSTDEQFF.

The count of this clone is one. CDR3 sequence reads: CASSAEGGYVAVYDYGYTF. The CDR3 DNA reads as TGTGCCAGCAGCGCGGAGGGGGGGTATGTGGCAGTCTATGACTATGGCTACACCTTC. This rearrangement joins TRBV9 to TRBJ1-2; possibly TRBD1 for D (6 bases). The CDR3 extends over 19 amino acids. Germline values: CDR1 SGDLS, CDR2 YYNGEE. Trimming removed 3 bases from V and 3 bases from J, with 27 bases in between. Drawing the rest from reference TRBV9 and TRBJ1-2, the complete variable domain is DSGVTQTPKHLITATGQRVTLRCSPRSGDLSVYWYQQSLDQGLQFLIQYYNGEERAKGNILERFSAQQFPDLHSELNLSSLELGDSALYFCASSAEGGYVAVYDYGYTFGSGTRLTVV.

This sequence joins TRBV10-1 and TRBJ2-2; TRBD2 matches at 8 bases. Trimming took 0 bases from V and 5 from J; bases not matched to a gene: 5. From germline, CDR1 is WNHNN and CDR2 SYGVQD (reference sequence). The CDR3 totals 16 residues. The chain's CDR3 is CASSESAGEGTGELFF. CDR3 nucleotide sequence: TGCGCCAGCAGTGAGTCAGCGGGAGAAGGGACCGGGGAGCTGTTTTTT.

This rearrangement joins TRBV23-1 to TRBJ1-4, with TRBD1 matching 9 bases. TRBV23-1 is recorded as an ORF, its role being uncertain. Germline trimming cut 11 bases from V and 7 bases from J; bases unmatched to any gene: 8. CDR3 length: 13 amino acids. The CDR3 DNA sequence: TGCGCCGAGACAGGGGGATGGGGTGAAAAACTGTTTTTT. The encoded protein is CAETGGWGEKLFF.